Sequencing of this T cell receptor beta chain was carried out in a study of T cells expressing NK-cell markers. Background on the study: Sorted CD3+CD56-NKG2C+, CD3+CD56+NKG2C+ and CD3+CD56+NKG2C- T cells supplied the TCR beta repertoires. General study points: About six donors showed dominant NKG2C+ clonotypes comprising roughly 1.0-7.5% of their CD8+ T cells.

Details on this clonotype: Its antigen is undetermined.

CDR1 is SGHAT, CDR2 FQNNGV, per germline. The CDR3 consists of 13 residues. TCRdb re-called the 5' RACE reads; one entry per CDR3 protein, DNA not given. The table lists about 150,000 distinct CDR3 sequences. The V and J genes are TRBV11-2 and TRBJ2-1. Material for sequencing was blood T cells: a sorted CD56 or NKG2C T cell subset, CD4+ or CD8+ T cells, or bulk PBMC T cells (not recorded which). This TCR came from a woman aged 45 to 65 in good health. CDR3: CASSLVMHNEQFF.